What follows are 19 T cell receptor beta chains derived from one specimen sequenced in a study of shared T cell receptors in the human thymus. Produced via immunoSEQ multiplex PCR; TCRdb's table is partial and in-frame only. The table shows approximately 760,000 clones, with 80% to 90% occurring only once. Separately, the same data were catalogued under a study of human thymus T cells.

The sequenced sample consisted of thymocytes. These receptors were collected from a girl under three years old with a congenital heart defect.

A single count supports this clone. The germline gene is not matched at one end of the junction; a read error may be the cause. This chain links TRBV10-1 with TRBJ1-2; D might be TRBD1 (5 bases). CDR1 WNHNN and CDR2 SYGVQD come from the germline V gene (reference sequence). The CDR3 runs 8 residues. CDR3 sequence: CASSGGVF. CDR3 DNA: TGCGCCAGCAGTGGGGGGGTCTTC.

CDR3 protein: CASSPRGGGDLREQFF. The CDR3, as DNA: TGTGCCAGCTCACCAAGGGGCGGGGGGGATCTTAGGGAGCAGTTCTTC. The chain has TRBV18 and TRBJ2-1, with TRBD2 matching 9 bases. The germline gives CDR1 KGHSH, CDR2 LQKENI. Trimming cost V 2 bases and J 10 bases; bases outside gene matches: 12. The CDR3 sequence is 16 residues long. The whole variable domain, filled in from reference TRBV18 and TRBJ2-1, reads NAGVMQNPRHLVRRRGQEARLRCSPMKGHSHVYWYRQLPEEGLKFMVYLQKENIIDESGMPKERFSAEFPKEGPSILRIQQVVRGDSAAYFCASSPRGGGDLREQFFGPGTRLTVL.

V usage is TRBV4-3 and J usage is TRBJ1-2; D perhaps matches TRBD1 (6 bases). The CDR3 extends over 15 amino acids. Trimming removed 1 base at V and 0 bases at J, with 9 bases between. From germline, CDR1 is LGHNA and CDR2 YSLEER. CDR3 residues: CASSQGQAPNYGYTF. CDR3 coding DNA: TGCGCCAGCAGCCAAGGACAGGCCCCTAACTATGGCTACACCTTC.

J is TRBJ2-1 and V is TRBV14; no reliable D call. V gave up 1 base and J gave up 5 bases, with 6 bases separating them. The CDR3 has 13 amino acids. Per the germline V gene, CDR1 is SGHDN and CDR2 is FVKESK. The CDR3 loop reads CASSQVRNNEQFF. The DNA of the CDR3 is TGTGCCAGCAGCCAAGTTCGTAACAATGAGCAGTTCTTC. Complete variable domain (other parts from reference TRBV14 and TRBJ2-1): EAGVTQFPSHSVIEKGQTVTLRCDPISGHDNLYWYRRVMGKEIKFLLHFVKESKQDESGMPNNRFLAERTGGTYSTLKVQPAELEDSGVYFCASSQVRNNEQFFGPGTRLTVL.

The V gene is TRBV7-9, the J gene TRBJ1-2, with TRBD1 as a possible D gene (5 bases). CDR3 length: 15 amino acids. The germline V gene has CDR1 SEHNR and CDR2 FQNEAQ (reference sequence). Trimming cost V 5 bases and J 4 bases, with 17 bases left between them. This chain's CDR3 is CASSLLGAHRYGYTF. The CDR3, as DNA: TGTGCCAGCAGCCTCCTAGGGGCGCACCGCTATGGCTACACCTTC. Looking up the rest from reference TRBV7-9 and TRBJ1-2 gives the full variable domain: DTGVSQNPRHKITKRGQNVTFRCDPISEHNRLYWYRQTLGQGPEFLTYFQNEAQLEKSRLLSDRFSAERPKGSFSTLEIQRTEQGDSAMYLCASSLLGAHRYGYTFGSGTRLTVV.

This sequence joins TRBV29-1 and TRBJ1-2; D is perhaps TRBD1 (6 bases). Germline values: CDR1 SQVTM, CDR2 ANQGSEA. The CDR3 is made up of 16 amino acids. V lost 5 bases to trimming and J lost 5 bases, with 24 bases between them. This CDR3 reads CSVHLGTRGNLYGYTF. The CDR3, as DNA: TGCAGCGTTCACCTTGGAACCAGGGGTAATTTATATGGCTACACCTTC.

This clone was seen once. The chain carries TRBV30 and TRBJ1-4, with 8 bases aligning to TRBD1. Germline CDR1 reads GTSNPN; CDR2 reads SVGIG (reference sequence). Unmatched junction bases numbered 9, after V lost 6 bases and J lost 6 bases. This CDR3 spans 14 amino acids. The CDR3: CACQRTTGDEKLFF. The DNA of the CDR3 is TGTGCCTGTCAAAGGACGACAGGGGATGAAAAACTGTTTTTT.

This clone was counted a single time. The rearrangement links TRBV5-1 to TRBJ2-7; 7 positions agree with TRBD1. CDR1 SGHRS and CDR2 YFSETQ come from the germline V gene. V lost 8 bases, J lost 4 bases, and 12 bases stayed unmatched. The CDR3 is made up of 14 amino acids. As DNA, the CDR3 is TGCGCCAGTACAGGGGTCGGTGTGAATTACGAGCAGTACTTC. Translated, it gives CASTGVGVNYEQYF.

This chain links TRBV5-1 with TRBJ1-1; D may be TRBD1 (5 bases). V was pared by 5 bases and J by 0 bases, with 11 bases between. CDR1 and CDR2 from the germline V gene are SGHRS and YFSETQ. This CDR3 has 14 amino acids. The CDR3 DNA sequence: TGCGCCAGCAGAAAAAGACAGATGAACACTGAAGCTTTCTTT. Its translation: CASRKRQMNTEAFF.

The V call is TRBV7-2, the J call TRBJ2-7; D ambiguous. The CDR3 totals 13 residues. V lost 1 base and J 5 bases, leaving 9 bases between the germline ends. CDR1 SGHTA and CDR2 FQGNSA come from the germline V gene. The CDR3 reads CASSLDGEDEQYF. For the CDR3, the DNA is TGTGCCAGCAGCTTAGATGGCGAGGACGAGCAGTACTTC.

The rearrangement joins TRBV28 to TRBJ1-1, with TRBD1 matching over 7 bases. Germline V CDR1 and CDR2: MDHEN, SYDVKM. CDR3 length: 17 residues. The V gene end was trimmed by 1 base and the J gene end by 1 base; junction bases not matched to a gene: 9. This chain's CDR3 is CASSLYRGVCKNTEAFF. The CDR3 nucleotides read TGTGCCAGCAGTTTATACAGGGGAGTTTGTAAGAACACTGAAGCTTTCTTT.

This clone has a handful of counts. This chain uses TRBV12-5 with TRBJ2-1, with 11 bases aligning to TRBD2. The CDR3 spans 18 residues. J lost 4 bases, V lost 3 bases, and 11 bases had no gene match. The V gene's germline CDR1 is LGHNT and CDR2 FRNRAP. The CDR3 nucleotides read TGTGCTAGTGGTTTCCTGACGACTAGCGGGGATACGTACAATGAGCAGTTCTTC. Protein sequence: CASGFLTTSGDTYNEQFF.

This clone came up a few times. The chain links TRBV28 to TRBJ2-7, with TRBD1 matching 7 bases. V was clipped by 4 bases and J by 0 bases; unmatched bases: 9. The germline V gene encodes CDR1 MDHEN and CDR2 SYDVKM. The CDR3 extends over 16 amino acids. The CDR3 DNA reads TGTGCCAGCAGTTCTGGCCCCGGGACAGCCTCCTACGAGCAGTACTTC. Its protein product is CASSSGPGTASYEQYF.

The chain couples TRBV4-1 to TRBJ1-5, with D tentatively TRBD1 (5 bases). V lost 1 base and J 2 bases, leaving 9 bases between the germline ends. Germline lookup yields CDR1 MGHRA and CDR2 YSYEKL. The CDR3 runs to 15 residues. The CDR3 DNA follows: TGCGCCAGCAGCCAAGTAGGGGAGGGCAATCAGCCCCAGCATTTT. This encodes CASSQVGEGNQPQHF.

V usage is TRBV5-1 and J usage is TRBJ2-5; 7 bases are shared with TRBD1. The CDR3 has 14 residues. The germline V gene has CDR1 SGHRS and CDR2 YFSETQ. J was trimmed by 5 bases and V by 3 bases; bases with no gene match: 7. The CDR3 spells CASSYRQGMETQYF. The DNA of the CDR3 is TGCGCCAGCAGCTACAGACAGGGAATGGAGACCCAGTACTTC.

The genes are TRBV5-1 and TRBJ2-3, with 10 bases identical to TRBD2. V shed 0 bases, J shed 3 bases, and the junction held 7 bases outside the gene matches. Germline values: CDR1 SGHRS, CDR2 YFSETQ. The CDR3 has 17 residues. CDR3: CASSLGPSGGDTDTQYF. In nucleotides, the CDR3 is TGCGCCAGCAGCTTGGGACCAAGCGGGGGGGATACAGATACGCAGTATTTT. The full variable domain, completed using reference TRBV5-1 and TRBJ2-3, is KAGVTQTPRYLIKTRGQQVTLSCSPISGHRSVSWYQQTPGQGLQFLFEYFSETQRNKGNFPGRFSGRQFSNSRSEMNVSTLELGDSALYLCASSLGPSGGDTDTQYFGPGTRLTVL.

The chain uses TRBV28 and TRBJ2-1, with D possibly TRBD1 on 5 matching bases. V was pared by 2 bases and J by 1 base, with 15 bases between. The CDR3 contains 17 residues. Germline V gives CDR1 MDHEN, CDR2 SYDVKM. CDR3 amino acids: CASSLGVRDGSYNEQFF. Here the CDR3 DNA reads TGTGCCAGCAGTTTAGGGGTCAGGGATGGTTCCTACAATGAGCAGTTCTTC.

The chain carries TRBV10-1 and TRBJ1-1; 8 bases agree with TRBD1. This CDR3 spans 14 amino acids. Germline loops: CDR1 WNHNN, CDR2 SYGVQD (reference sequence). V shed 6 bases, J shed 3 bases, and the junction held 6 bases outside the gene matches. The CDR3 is CASRNRGWDTEAFF. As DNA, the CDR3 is TGCGCCAGCAGGAACAGGGGGTGGGACACTGAAGCTTTCTTT.

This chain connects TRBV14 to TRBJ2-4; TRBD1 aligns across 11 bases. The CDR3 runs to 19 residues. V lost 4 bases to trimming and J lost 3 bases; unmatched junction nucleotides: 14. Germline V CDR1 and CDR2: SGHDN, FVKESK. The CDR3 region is CASSRDRDRGMKFKNIQYF. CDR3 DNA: TGTGCCAGCAGCCGGGACCGGGACAGGGGGATGAAATTCAAAAACATTCAGTACTTC.